A single sample is the source of the 17 T cell receptor beta chains below, sequenced in a study of spatial heterogeneity in lung cancer. One entry per CDR3 protein results from TCRdb running MiXCR on the 5' RACE reads. Among about 86,000 distinct CDR3 sequences listed, roughly 12% were seen once. As to time point: sample taken at primary tumor resection. Researchers sequenced whole RNA taken from tumor, nontumor lung or frozen PBMC without sorting. Sample: PBMCs, taken at surgery. The receptors come from a male donor with early-stage non-small cell lung cancer.

The chain is built from TRBV11-2 and TRBJ2-1; a possible D gene is TRBD2 (6 bases). Deletions cut 3 bases from V and 10 bases from J, with 22 bases between. This CDR3 has 16 residues. Per germline, CDR1 SGHAT and CDR2 FQNNGV. The CDR3 DNA sequence: TGTGCCAGCAGCTTGCAAACCGCCGGGACTCCCCTAGAGCAGTTCTTC. Residues: CASSLQTAGTPLEQFF.

This clonotype was detected only a few times. V usage is TRBV10-3 and J usage is TRBJ1-1; no clear D. The germline V gene encodes CDR1 ENHRY and CDR2 SYGVKD. The CDR3 loop spans 14 amino acids. V gave up 7 bases and J gave up 5 bases, with 17 bases separating them. DNA of the CDR3: TGTGCCATCACCTTAGGGAGCGGGGAGACTGAAGCTTTCTTT. Encoded protein: CAITLGSGETEAFF.

The table lists this clonotype with many counts. The chain couples TRBV12-3 or TRBV12-4 to TRBJ1-1; a weak D match, TRBD1 (6 bases). Between the trimmed V and J ends, which lost 6 bases and 2 bases, there was a span of 13 bases. The CDR3 length is 14 residues. The CDR3, as DNA: TGTGCCAGCAGAGGGGGACAATTTAACACTGAAGCTTTCTTT. This codes for CASRGGQFNTEAFF.

The chain is built from TRBV3-1 and TRBJ2-5; 12 bases agree with TRBD2. The V segment lost 1 base and the J segment 6 bases; nucleotides outside the gene matches: 6. The CDR3 runs 16 residues. From germline, CDR1 is LGHDT and CDR2 YNNKEL (reference sequence). CDR3 loop: CASSQGTSGILKTQYF. The CDR3 DNA sequence: TGTGCCAGCAGCCAAGGGACTAGCGGGATATTGAAGACCCAGTACTTC.

The chain employs TRBV29-1 and TRBJ2-7; maybe TRBD1 (6 bases). This CDR3 is built from 13 residues. V gave up 0 bases and J gave up 4 bases, with 10 bases separating them. CDR1 and CDR2 from the germline V gene are SQVTM and ANQGSEA. CDR3 protein: CSVEDQGLYEQYF. Here the CDR3 DNA reads TGCAGCGTTGAAGACCAGGGGCTATACGAGCAGTACTTC.

The rearrangement links TRBV19 to TRBJ2-2; 11 bases align to TRBD1. From germline, CDR1 is LNHDA and CDR2 SQIVND (reference sequence). CDR3 size: 15 residues. The V segment lost 2 bases and the J segment 7 bases; nucleotides outside the gene matches: 3. CDR3 sequence: CASSIRTGGGGELFF. The CDR3 region has the DNA TGTGCCAGTAGTATAAGGACAGGGGGCGGCGGGGAGCTGTTTTTT.

The rearrangement joins TRBV3-1 to TRBJ1-2; D call uncertain. Trimming took off 4 bases at V and 4 bases at J, with 13 bases between the two ends. CDR3 size: 14 residues. Germline CDR1 is LGHDT and CDR2 is YNNKEL (reference sequence). The CDR3, as DNA: TGTGCCAGCAGCCGCGGAGGGAATCCCTATGGCTACACCTTC. This encodes CASSRGGNPYGYTF.

The chain has TRBV12-3 or TRBV12-4 and TRBJ2-7; D remains ambiguous. V was shortened by 4 bases and J by 4 bases, with 17 bases between the two germline ends. The CDR3 loop spans 15 amino acids. The CDR3 protein is CASSSPRHTTYEQYF. The DNA of the CDR3 is TGTGCCAGCAGTTCGCCTAGACACACCACATACGAGCAGTACTTC.

This clonotype appeared a few times. This chain connects TRBV19 to TRBJ1-5; TRBD1 agrees at 12 bases. The germline gives CDR1 LNHDA, CDR2 SQIVND (reference sequence). The CDR3 is 14 residues long. Trimming removed 3 bases from V and 10 bases from J; junction bases left unmatched: 4. CDR3 amino acids: CASSMGQGANPQHF. DNA of the CDR3: TGTGCCAGTAGTATGGGACAGGGGGCGAATCCCCAGCATTTT.

This clonotype was counted many times. J is TRBJ2-7 and V is TRBV5-1; 11 bases are a match to TRBD2. The CDR3 is 13 residues long. The V gene's germline CDR1 is SGHRS and CDR2 YFSETQ. The V segment lost 6 bases and the J segment 5 bases; nucleotides outside the gene matches: 4. The CDR3 DNA reads TGCGCCAGCACCGGACTAGCGGGCAACGAGCAGTACTTC. The encoded protein is CASTGLAGNEQYF.

This clonotype was counted many times. The chain joins TRBV5-1 to TRBJ1-3; D gene ambiguous. Trimming removed 3 bases from V and 0 bases from J, with 10 bases in between. The CDR3 covers 15 residues. Germline lookup yields CDR1 SGHRS and CDR2 YFSETQ. CDR3 amino acids: CASSSDGRSGNTIYF. As DNA, the CDR3 is TGCGCCAGCAGCTCCGACGGTCGCTCTGGAAACACCATATATTTT.

This clonotype was recorded only once. The CDR3 nucleotides are TGTGCCAGCAGCCCTCCGGACAGAGGCTACGAGCAGTACTTC. Its translation: CASSPPDRGYEQYF. The J gene is TRBJ2-7, the V gene TRBV7-9, with D possibly matching TRBD1 (6 bases). The CDR3 covers 14 residues. V gave up 5 bases and J gave up 3 bases, with 14 bases separating them. The germline V gene has CDR1 SEHNR and CDR2 FQNEAQ (reference sequence).

This clonotype has only a few counts. V and J are TRBV9 and TRBJ2-5, with 7 bases lining up with TRBD2. V trimming: 1 base; J trimming: 1 base; junction bases outside the gene matches: 4. This CDR3 has 15 residues. Per the germline V gene, CDR1 is SGDLS and CDR2 is YYNGEE. CDR3 residues: CASSVFSSGQETQYF. The DNA of the CDR3 is TGTGCCAGCAGCGTATTCTCTAGCGGCCAAGAGACCCAGTACTTC.

This clonotype was detected ten times or more. The chain has TRBV19 and TRBJ1-5, with a tentative D call TRBD1 (5 bases). There are 16 residues in the CDR3. The germline V and J ends were trimmed by 6 bases and 4 bases, with 19 bases remaining between them. Germline-derived CDR1 and CDR2 are LNHDA and SQIVND (reference sequence). CDR3 residues: CASSIAGAYANQPQHF. CDR3 nucleotide sequence: TGTGCCAGTAGCATCGCCGGGGCTTACGCAAATCAGCCCCAGCATTTT. Full variable domain (rest looked up from reference TRBV19 and TRBJ1-5): DGGITQSPKYLFRKEGQNVTLSCEQNLNHDAMYWYRQDPGQGLRLIYYSQIVNDFQKGDIAEGYSVSREKKESFPLTVTSAQKNPTAFYLCASSIAGAYANQPQHFGDGTRLSIL.

This clonotype is medium-sized. V usage is TRBV29-1 and J usage is TRBJ2-1; perhaps TRBD1 as D (5 bases). The CDR3 contains 14 residues. The germline V gene has CDR1 SQVTM and CDR2 ANQGSEA. V lost 3 bases, J lost 5 bases, and 14 bases lay in between. This CDR3 reads CSVDRGRVDNEQFF. The CDR3 DNA follows: TGCAGCGTTGATAGGGGCCGAGTTGACAATGAGCAGTTCTTC.

This clonotype was seen a few times. The rearrangement uses TRBV5-1 and TRBJ2-1, with TRBD2 identical over 7 bases. The germline gives CDR1 SGHRS, CDR2 YFSETQ. The V and J ends lost 4 bases and 6 bases, in that order; junction bases with no gene match: 10. This CDR3 region has 15 residues. The CDR3 nucleotides read TGCGCCAGCAGCATGACTAGCCTACGCCCCAATGAGCAGTTCTTC. Translated, it gives CASSMTSLRPNEQFF.

In its sample, this clonotype was seen many times. The chain uses TRBV29-1 and TRBJ1-1, with TRBD1 identical over 9 bases. V gave up 5 bases and J gave up 5 bases; unmatched junction bases: 6. The CDR3 runs 13 residues. Germline V gene lookup returns CDR1 SQVTM and CDR2 ANQGSEA. This CDR3 is CSVPGQGLTEAFF. Here the CDR3 DNA reads TGCAGCGTTCCGGGACAGGGTCTTACTGAAGCTTTCTTT.